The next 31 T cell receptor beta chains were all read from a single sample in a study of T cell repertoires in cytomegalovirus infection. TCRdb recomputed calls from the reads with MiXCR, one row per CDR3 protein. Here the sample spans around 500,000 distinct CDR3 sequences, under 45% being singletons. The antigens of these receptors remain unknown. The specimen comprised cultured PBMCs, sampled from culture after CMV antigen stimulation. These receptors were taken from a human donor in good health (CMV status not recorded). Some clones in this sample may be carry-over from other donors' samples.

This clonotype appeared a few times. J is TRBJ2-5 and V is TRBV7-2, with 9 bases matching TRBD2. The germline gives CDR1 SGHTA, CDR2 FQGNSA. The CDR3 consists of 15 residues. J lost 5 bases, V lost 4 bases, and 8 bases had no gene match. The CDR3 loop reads CASSYDSSGVETQYF. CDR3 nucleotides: TGTGCCAGCAGCTACGACTCTAGCGGGGTGGAGACCCAGTACTTC.

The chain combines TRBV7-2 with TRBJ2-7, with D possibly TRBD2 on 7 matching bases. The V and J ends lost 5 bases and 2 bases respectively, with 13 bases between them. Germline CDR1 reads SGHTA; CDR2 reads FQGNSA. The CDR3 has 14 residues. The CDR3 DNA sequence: TGTGCCAGCAGCCCCGGGGGGCTCCCCTACGAGCAGTACTTC. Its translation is CASSPGGLPYEQYF. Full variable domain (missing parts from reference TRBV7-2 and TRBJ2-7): GAGVSQSPSNKVTEKGKDVELRCDPISGHTALYWYRQSLGQGLEFLIYFQGNSAPDKSGLPSDRFSAERTGGSVSTLTIQRTQQEDSAVYLCASSPGGLPYEQYFGPGTRLTVT.

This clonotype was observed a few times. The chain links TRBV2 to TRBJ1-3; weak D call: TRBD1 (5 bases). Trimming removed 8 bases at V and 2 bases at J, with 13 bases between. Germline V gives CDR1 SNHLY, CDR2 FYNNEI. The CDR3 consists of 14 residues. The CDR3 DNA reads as TGTGCCAGCCTTGGAGGGGAACCTGGAAACACCATATATTTT. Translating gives CASLGGEPGNTIYF. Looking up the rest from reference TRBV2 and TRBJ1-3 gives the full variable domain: EPEVTQTPSHQVTQMGQEVILRCVPISNHLYFYWYRQILGQKVEFLVSFYNNEISEKSEIFDDQFSVERPDGSNFTLKIRSTKLEDSAMYFCASLGGEPGNTIYFGEGSWLTVV.

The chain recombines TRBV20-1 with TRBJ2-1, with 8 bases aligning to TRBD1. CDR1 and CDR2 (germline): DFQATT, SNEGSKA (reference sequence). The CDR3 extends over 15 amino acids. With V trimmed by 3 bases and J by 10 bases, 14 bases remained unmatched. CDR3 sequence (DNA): TGCAGTGCTAGTAAAGGGCAGGGGGCAGGGGAAGAGCAGTTCTTC. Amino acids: CSASKGQGAGEEQFF.

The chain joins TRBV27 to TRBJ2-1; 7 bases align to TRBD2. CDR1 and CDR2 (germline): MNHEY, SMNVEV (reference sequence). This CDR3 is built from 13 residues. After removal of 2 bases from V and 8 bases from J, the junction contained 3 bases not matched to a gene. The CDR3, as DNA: TGTGCCAGCAGTTTACTAGCGGTACATGAGCAGTTCTTC. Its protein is CASSLLAVHEQFF.

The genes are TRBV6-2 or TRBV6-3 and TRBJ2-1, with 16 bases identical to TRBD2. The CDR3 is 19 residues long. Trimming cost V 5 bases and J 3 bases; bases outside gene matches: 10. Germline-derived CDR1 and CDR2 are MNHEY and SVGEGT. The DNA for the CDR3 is TGTGCCAGCAGTCCCCCGGGACTAGCGGGAGGGCGGGTCTACAATGAGCAGTTCTTC. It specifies CASSPPGLAGGRVYNEQFF.

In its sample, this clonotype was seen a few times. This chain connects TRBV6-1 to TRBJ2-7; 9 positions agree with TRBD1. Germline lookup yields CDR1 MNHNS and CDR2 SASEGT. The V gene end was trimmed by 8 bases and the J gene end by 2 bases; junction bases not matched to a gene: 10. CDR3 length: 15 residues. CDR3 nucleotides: TGTGCCAGCCGACCGGGGACAGGGTCGCCCTACGAGCAGTACTTC. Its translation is CASRPGTGSPYEQYF.

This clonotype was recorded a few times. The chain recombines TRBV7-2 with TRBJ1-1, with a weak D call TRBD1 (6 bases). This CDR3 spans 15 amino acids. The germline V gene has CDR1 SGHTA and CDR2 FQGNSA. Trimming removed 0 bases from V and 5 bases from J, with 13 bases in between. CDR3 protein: CASSLARGGLTEAFF. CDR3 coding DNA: TGTGCCAGCAGCTTAGCGCGGGGGGGGCTTACTGAAGCTTTCTTT.

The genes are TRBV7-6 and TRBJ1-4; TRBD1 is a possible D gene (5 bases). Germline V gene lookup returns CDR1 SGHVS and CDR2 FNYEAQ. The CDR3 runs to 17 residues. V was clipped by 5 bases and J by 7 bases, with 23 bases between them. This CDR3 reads CASSPGTLGLGGEKLFF. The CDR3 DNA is TGTGCCAGCAGCCCCGGGACTTTAGGCCTAGGAGGTGAAAAACTGTTTTTT.

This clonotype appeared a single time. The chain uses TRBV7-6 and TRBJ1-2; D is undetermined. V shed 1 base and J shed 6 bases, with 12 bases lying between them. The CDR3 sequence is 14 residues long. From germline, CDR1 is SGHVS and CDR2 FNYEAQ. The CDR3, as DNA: TGTGCCAGCAGCTTAGGTCCGGGCGCCCATGGCTACACCTTC. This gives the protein CASSLGPGAHGYTF.

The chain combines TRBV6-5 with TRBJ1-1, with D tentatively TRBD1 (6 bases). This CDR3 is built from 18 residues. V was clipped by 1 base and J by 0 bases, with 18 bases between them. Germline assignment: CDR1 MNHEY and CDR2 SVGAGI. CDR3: CASSYLRHRVGVNTEAFF. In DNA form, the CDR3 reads TGTGCCAGCAGTTACTTGAGGCACAGGGTAGGTGTGAACACTGAAGCTTTCTTT.

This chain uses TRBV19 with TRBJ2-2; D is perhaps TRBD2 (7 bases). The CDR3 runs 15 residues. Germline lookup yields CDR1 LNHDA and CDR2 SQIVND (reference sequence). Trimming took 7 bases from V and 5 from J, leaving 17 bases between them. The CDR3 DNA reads TGTGCCAGTAAGGGGGGGTCAGGGCGGACCGGGGAGCTGTTTTTT. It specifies CASKGGSGRTGELFF.

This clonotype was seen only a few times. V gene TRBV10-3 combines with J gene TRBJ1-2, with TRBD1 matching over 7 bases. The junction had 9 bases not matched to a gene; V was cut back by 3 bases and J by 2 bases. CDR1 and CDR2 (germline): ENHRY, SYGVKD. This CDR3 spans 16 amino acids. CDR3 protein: CAISDIIGTANYGYTF. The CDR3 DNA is TGTGCCATCAGTGATATTATCGGGACAGCCAACTATGGCTACACCTTC.

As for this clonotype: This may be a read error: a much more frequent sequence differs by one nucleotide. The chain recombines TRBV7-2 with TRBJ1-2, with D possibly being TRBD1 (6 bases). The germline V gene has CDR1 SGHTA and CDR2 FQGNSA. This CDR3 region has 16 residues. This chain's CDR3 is CACSLDLGTGRGGYTF. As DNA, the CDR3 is TGTGCCTGCAGCTTAGACCTTGGCACAGGGAGGGGTGGCTACACCTTC.

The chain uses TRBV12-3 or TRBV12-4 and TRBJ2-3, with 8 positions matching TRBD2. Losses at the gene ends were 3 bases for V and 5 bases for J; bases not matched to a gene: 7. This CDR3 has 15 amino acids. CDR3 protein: CASSFISGRRDTQYF. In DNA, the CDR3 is TGTGCCAGCAGTTTTATCAGCGGGAGAAGAGATACGCAGTATTTT.

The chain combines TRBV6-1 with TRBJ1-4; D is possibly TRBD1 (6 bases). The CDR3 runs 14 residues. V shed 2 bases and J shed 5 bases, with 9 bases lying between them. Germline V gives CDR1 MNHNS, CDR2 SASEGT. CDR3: CASSERGNNEKLFF. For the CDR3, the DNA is TGTGCCAGCAGTGAAAGGGGGAACAATGAAAAACTGTTTTTT.

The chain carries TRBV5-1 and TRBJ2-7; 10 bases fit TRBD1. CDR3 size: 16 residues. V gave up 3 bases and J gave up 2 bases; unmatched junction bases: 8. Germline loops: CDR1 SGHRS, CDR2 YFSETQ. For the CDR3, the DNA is TGCGCCAGCAGCTGGGCCTCTGGACAGGGGGCCTACGAGCAGTACTTC. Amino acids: CASSWASGQGAYEQYF. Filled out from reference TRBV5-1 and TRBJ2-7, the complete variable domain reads KAGVTQTPRYLIKTRGQQVTLSCSPISGHRSVSWYQQTPGQGLQFLFEYFSETQRNKGNFPGRFSGRQFSNSRSEMNVSTLELGDSALYLCASSWASGQGAYEQYFGPGTRLTVT.

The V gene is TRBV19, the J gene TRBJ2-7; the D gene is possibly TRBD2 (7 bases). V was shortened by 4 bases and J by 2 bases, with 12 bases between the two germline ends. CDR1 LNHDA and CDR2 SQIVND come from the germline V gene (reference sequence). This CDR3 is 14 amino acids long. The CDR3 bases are TGTGCCAGTAGTAAGGGGGGGGCTACCTACGAGCAGTACTTC. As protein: CASSKGGATYEQYF.

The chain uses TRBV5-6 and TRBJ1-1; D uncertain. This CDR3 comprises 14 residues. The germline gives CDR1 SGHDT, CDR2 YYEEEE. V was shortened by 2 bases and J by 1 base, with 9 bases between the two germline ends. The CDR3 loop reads CASSFYETNTEAFF. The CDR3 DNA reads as TGTGCCAGCAGCTTTTATGAGACGAACACTGAAGCTTTCTTT.

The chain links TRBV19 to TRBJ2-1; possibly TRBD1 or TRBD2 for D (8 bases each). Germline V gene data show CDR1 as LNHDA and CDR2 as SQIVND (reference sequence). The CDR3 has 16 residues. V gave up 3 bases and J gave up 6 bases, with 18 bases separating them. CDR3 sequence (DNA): TGTGCCAGTAGTATCCCAGGGGGCGCGGGGGGCAATGAGCAGTTCTTC. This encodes CASSIPGGAGGNEQFF.

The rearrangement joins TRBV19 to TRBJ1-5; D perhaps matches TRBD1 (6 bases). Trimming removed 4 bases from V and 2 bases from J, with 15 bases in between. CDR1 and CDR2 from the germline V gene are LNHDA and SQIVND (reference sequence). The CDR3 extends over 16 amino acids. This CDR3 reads CASSSLQGDGNQPQHF. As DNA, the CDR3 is TGTGCCAGTAGTAGCCTACAGGGTGACGGCAATCAGCCCCAGCATTTT.

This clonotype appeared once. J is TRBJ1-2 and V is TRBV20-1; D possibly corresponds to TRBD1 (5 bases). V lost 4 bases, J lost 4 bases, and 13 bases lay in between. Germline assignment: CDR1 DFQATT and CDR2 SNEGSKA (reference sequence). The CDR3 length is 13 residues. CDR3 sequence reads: CSATREVSYGYTF. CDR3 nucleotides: TGCAGTGCTACCAGGGAGGTCTCCTATGGCTACACCTTC.

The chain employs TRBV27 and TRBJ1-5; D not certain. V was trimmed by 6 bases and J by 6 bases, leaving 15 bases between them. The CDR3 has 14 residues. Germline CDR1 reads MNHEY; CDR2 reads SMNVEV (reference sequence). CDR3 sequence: CASSGGPDVQPQHF. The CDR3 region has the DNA TGTGCCAGCAGCGGTGGTCCGGACGTTCAGCCCCAGCATTTT.

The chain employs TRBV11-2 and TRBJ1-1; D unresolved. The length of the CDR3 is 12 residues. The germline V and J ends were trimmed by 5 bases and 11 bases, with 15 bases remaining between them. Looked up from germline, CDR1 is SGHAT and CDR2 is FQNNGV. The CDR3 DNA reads TGTGCCAGCAGCGCAGCGTTCGTGGGGGCTTTCTTT. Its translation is CASSAAFVGAFF. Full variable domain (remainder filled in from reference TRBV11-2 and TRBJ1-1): EAGVAQSPRYKIIEKRQSVAFWCNPISGHATLYWYQQILGQGPKLLIQFQNNGVVDDSQLPKDRFSAERLKGVDSTLKIQPAKLEDSAVYLCASSAAFVGAFFGQGTRLTVV.

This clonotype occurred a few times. CDR3 loop: CASSLALGFGELFF. In DNA form, the CDR3 reads TGTGCCAGCAGCTTAGCGCTGGGTTTCGGGGAGCTGTTTTTT. V and J are TRBV7-2 and TRBJ2-2; D uncertain. Germline V gives CDR1 SGHTA, CDR2 FQGNSA. Trimming stripped 0 bases from V and 7 bases from J, with 9 bases between. This CDR3 is built from 14 residues.

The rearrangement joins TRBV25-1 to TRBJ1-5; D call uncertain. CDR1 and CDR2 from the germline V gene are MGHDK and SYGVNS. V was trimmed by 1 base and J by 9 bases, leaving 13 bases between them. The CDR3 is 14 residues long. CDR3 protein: CASSESGRPGPQHF. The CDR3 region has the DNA TGTGCCAGCAGTGAATCCGGCCGCCCGGGGCCCCAGCATTTT.

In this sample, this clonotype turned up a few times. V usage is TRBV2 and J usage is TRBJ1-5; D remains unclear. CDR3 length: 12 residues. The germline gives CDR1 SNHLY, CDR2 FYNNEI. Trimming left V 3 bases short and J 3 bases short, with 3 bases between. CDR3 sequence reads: CASSETNQPQHF. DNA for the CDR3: TGTGCCAGCAGTGAGACCAATCAGCCCCAGCATTTT.

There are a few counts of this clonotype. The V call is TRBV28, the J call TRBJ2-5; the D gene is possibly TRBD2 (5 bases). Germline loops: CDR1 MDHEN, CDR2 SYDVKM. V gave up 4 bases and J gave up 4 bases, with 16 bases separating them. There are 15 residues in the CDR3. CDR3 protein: CASSYRVPRVETQYF. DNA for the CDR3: TGTGCCAGCAGTTACCGGGTCCCGAGGGTAGAGACCCAGTACTTC.

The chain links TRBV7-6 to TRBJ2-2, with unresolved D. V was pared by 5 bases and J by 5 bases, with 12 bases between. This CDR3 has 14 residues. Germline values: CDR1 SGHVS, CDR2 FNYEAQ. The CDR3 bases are TGTGCCAGCAGCATCGTAGCCCGGACCGGGGAGCTGTTTTTT. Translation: CASSIVARTGELFF.

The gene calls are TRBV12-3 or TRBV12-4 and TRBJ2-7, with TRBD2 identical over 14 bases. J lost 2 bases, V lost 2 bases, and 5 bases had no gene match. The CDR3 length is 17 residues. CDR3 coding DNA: TGTGCCAGCAGTTTAACCATGACTAGCGGGGGGGCCTACGAGCAGTACTTC. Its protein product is CASSLTMTSGGAYEQYF.

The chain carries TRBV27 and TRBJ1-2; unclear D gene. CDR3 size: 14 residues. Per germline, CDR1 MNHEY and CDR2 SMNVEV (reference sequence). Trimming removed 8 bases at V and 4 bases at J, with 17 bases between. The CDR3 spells CASRSLEKVYGYTF. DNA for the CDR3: TGTGCCAGCCGATCATTGGAGAAAGTCTATGGCTACACCTTC.